One and the same sample provided the 7 T cell receptor beta chains below, sequenced in a study of blood T cell repertoires in COVID-19. Data came from immunoSEQ multiplex PCR; TCRdb stores just in-frame clones and leaves some out. Of 200,000 to 250,000 clones listed, more than 70% are singletons. The sequenced material came from PBMCs or T cells enriched from blood (not recorded which). These receptor sequences come from a woman aged 45 to 65 who had recovered from COVID-19.

This chain links TRBV13 with TRBJ1-1, with 8 bases lining up with TRBD1. Germline V gene data show CDR1 as PRHDT and CDR2 as FYEKMQ (reference sequence). V shed 5 bases, J shed 4 bases, and the junction held 12 bases outside the gene matches. The length of the CDR3 is 16 residues. CDR3 sequence: CASSPGRGRSGTEAFF. Written as DNA, the CDR3 is TGTGCCAGCAGCCCCGGCAGGGGGCGTTCAGGCACTGAAGCTTTCTTT.

V and J are TRBV6-2 or TRBV6-3 and TRBJ1-6; no clear D. The V end lost 1 base, the J end lost 7 bases, and 11 bases lay between the germline ends. Germline V gene lookup returns CDR1 MNHEY and CDR2 SVGEGT. This CDR3 comprises 15 residues. CDR3 DNA sequence: TGTGCCAGCAGTTACTTCGGACTGCCAAATTCACCCCTCCACTTT. It is translated as CASSYFGLPNSPLHF.

The V and J genes are TRBV18 and TRBJ2-7; D might be TRBD1 (6 bases). The germline gives CDR1 KGHSH, CDR2 LQKENI. Trimming left V 1 base short and J 6 bases short, with 28 bases between. The length of the CDR3 is 19 residues. The CDR3 DNA follows: TGTGCCAGCTCACCACAATCACCTACAGGGTTTCCCCTAGATAGCGAGCAGTACTTC. This translates into CASSPQSPTGFPLDSEQYF.

The gene calls are TRBV18 and TRBJ1-2; D is unclear. Germline CDR1 KGHSH, CDR2 LQKENI. V gave up 1 base and J gave up 4 bases, with 4 bases separating them. The length of the CDR3 is 12 residues. Here the CDR3 DNA reads TGTGCCAGCTCACCACAGCTCTATGGCTACACCTTC. It specifies CASSPQLYGYTF. Filled out from reference TRBV18 and TRBJ1-2, the complete variable domain reads NAGVMQNPRHLVRRRGQEARLRCSPMKGHSHVYWYRQLPEEGLKFMVYLQKENIIDESGMPKERFSAEFPKEGPSILRIQQVVRGDSAAYFCASSPQLYGYTFGSGTRLTVV.

The chain links TRBV2 to TRBJ1-1; no definite D call. CDR3 length: 17 residues. CDR1 and CDR2 from the germline V gene are SNHLY and FYNNEI. The V end was cut by 0 bases, the J end by 5 bases, with 19 bases between. The CDR3 sequence is CASSEARGGPSETEAFF. The CDR3 nucleotides are TGTGCCAGCAGTGAAGCGCGGGGAGGCCCGTCCGAGACTGAAGCTTTCTTT. The whole variable domain, remainder taken from reference TRBV2 and TRBJ1-1, is EPEVTQTPSHQVTQMGQEVILRCVPISNHLYFYWYRQILGQKVEFLVSFYNNEISEKSEIFDDQFSVERPDGSNFTLKIRSTKLEDSAMYFCASSEARGGPSETEAFFGQGTRLTVV.

This chain links TRBV9 with TRBJ2-1; a possible D gene is TRBD2 (5 bases). The CDR3 consists of 15 residues. Germline assignment: CDR1 SGDLS and CDR2 YYNGEE. V was trimmed by 0 bases and J by 4 bases, leaving 11 bases between them. CDR3 sequence (DNA): TGTGCCAGCAGCGTAGCTCCGGGAAAGTACAATGAGCAGTTCTTC. It encodes CASSVAPGKYNEQFF.

The CDR3 spells CASSLLPRYNEQFF. In nucleotides, the CDR3 is TGTGCCAGCAGTTTACTTCCCAGGTACAATGAGCAGTTCTTC. The rearrangement links TRBV28 to TRBJ2-1; D is unclear. Germline V gene sequence: CDR1 MDHEN, CDR2 SYDVKM. The CDR3 is 14 residues long. Trimming shortened V by 2 bases and J by 4 bases, and 9 bases separated the two germline ends.